The T cell receptor (beta chain) described here comes from a study of cytomegalovirus exposure and HLA in healthy donors. Findings of the study overall: In a later analysis, parvovirus B19, influenza, CMV and Epstein-Barr virus appeared linked to several top co-occurrence clusters.

Note on this clone: Its specificity is unknown. At one boundary the junction diverges from the germline segment, which might be a read error.

The CDR3 extends over 16 amino acids. Germline V lookup: CDR1 MNHNS, CDR2 SASEGT. The PCR was carried out with 60 Vbeta primers and 13 Jbeta primers. TCRdb's table, derived via immunoSEQ multiplex PCR, lists solely in-frame clones and lacks some. The data show roughly 100,000 clones, 12% seen once. The gene calls are TRBV6-1 and TRBJ1-3; D is unclear. The sequenced sample consisted of PBMCs. The sequence derives from a middle-aged man in good health and CMV-seropositive. CDR3: CASSEASEGYGNNIYF. CDR3 DNA sequence: TGTGCCAGCAGTGAAGCTTCCGAGGGCTATGGAAACAACATATATTTT.